What follows are 18 T cell receptor beta chains derived from one specimen sequenced in a study of T cell clones after liver transplantation. The method was immunoSEQ multiplex PCR; TCRdb's version includes in-frame clones alone and lacks a portion of them. This sample has 93,000 or so clones, with about 86% found just once. The specimen was CD4+ T cells from blood, collected about 50 months after liver transplant. The source is a human patient who received a liver transplant. The graft donor may have contributed some T cells.

This chain uses TRBV2 with TRBJ2-1; 10 bases are shared with TRBD2. The trim removed 4 bases at V and 8 bases at J, leaving 5 bases unmatched. CDR3 length: 14 residues. CDR1 SNHLY and CDR2 FYNNEI come from the germline V gene. The CDR3 region is CASSVGSGGHEQFF. CDR3 coding DNA: TGTGCCAGCAGTGTTGGTAGCGGGGGGCATGAGCAGTTCTTC.

V usage is TRBV6-5 and J usage is TRBJ2-3; no clear D. This CDR3 is built from 13 residues. Germline CDR1 is MNHEY and CDR2 is SVGAGI. The ends were cut back, 10 bases at V and 4 bases at J, with 15 bases in the middle. Here the CDR3 reads CATFQAGADTQYF. In DNA, the CDR3 is TGTGCCACCTTCCAGGCTGGGGCAGATACGCAGTATTTT.

The V gene is TRBV19, the J gene TRBJ2-2; the D is unclear. V was shortened by 6 bases and J by 0 bases, with 5 bases between the two germline ends. The CDR3 has 13 residues. The germline V gene encodes CDR1 LNHDA and CDR2 SQIVND (reference sequence). This chain's CDR3 is CASSHPNTGELFF. The CDR3 DNA follows: TGTGCCAGTAGCCATCCGAACACCGGGGAGCTGTTTTTT. Combining the CDR3 with reference TRBV19 and TRBJ2-2 gives the whole variable domain DGGITQSPKYLFRKEGQNVTLSCEQNLNHDAMYWYRQDPGQGLRLIYYSQIVNDFQKGDIAEGYSVSREKKESFPLTVTSAQKNPTAFYLCASSHPNTGELFFGEGSRLTVL.

V usage is TRBV25-1 and J usage is TRBJ2-3, with TRBD1 matching 9 bases. J gave up 5 bases and V 2 bases, and 2 bases lay outside the gene matches. In germline, CDR1 is MGHDK, CDR2 SYGVNS. The CDR3 length is 14 residues. This CDR3 reads CASSEGTGLDTQYF. As DNA, the CDR3 is TGTGCCAGCAGTGAAGGGACAGGGCTAGATACGCAGTATTTT.

This clone came up a few times. The chain links TRBV5-1 to TRBJ2-3; possibly TRBD2 for D (7 bases). With 4 bases removed from V and 5 bases from J, the gap between germline ends came to 17 bases. Germline lookup yields CDR1 SGHRS and CDR2 YFSETQ. This CDR3 contains 15 residues. CDR3 coding DNA: TGCGCCAGCAGCAAATCTGGGGGGGCCGGAGATACGCAGTATTTT. Its translation is CASSKSGGAGDTQYF.

This chain links TRBV7-6 with TRBJ2-3, with D hard to call. Germline V gene data show CDR1 as SGHVS and CDR2 as FNYEAQ. CDR3 length: 15 residues. V was cut by 3 bases and J by 0 bases, with 10 bases left in between. The CDR3 DNA is TGTGCCAGCAGCTTCGGGCAGCCGAGCACAGATACGCAGTATTTT. Its protein product is CASSFGQPSTDTQYF.

The J gene is TRBJ2-1, the V gene TRBV7-6, with 15 bases aligning to TRBD2. With V trimmed by 2 bases and J by 10 bases, 15 bases remained unmatched. CDR3 length: 19 amino acids. Looked up from germline, CDR1 is SGHVS and CDR2 is FNYEAQ. Written as DNA, the CDR3 is TGTGCCAGCAGCTTAATAGGACTAGCGGGAGGGGGCGCCTACGGGGAGCAGTTCTTC. Protein product: CASSLIGLAGGGAYGEQFF.

V usage is TRBV5-1 and J usage is TRBJ1-2, with D possibly matching TRBD1 (6 bases). There are 13 residues in the CDR3. V lost 7 bases to trimming and J lost 4 bases, with 14 bases between them. Germline lookup yields CDR1 SGHRS and CDR2 YFSETQ. DNA of the CDR3: TGCGCCAGCTCTCGAGAAGGGGGCTATGGCTACACCTTC. Translated: CASSREGGYGYTF.

The chain uses TRBV7-2 and TRBJ1-5; D is ambiguous. The ends were cut back, 5 bases at V and 4 bases at J, with 12 bases in the middle. Germline V gene data show CDR1 as SGHTA and CDR2 as FQGNSA. This CDR3 has 14 residues. The chain's CDR3 is CASSLGRNNQPQHF. The CDR3 bases are TGTGCCAGCAGCCTCGGAAGGAATAATCAGCCCCAGCATTTT.

This rearrangement joins TRBV5-1 to TRBJ1-2, with a tentative D call TRBD1 (5 bases). Germline V gene data show CDR1 as SGHRS and CDR2 as YFSETQ. The V and J ends lost 0 bases and 10 bases respectively, with 13 bases between them. The CDR3 length is 13 residues. In nucleotides, the CDR3 is TGCGCCAGCAGCTTGGGCGGGACCGGAGACTACACCTTC. Translating gives CASSLGGTGDYTF.

This chain links TRBV6-5 with TRBJ1-1, with D possibly being TRBD1 (6 bases). CDR1 is MNHEY, CDR2 SVGAGI, per germline. CDR3 length: 15 amino acids. Trimming took 6 bases from V and 0 from J, leaving 14 bases between them. This chain's CDR3 is CASSPTGLMNTEAFF. The CDR3 coding sequence is TGTGCCAGCAGCCCGACAGGACTAATGAACACTGAAGCTTTCTTT.

A single count supports this clone. V and J are TRBV5-3 and TRBJ2-7, with 7 bases that match TRBD2. TRBV5-3 is an ORF for which the function is uncertain. CDR3 length: 18 amino acids. The V gene end was trimmed by 2 bases and the J gene end by 4 bases; junction bases not matched to a gene: 18. The CDR3 DNA follows: TGTGCCAGAAGCTTTAATATTAAACCGGGACTATTTCTTTACGAGCAGTACTTC. Translating it yields CARSFNIKPGLFLYEQYF.

J is TRBJ2-2 and V is TRBV19; D remains unclear. CDR1 and CDR2 (germline): LNHDA, SQIVND (reference sequence). This CDR3 region has 14 residues. Trimming took off 7 bases at V and 0 bases at J, with 9 bases between the two ends. The DNA of the CDR3 is TGTGCCAGTATGAGAGTCGCGAACACCGGGGAGCTGTTTTTT. This gives the protein CASMRVANTGELFF.

This chain uses TRBV7-3 with TRBJ2-5, with 7 bases aligning to TRBD1. CDR3 size: 15 residues. Germline CDR1 and CDR2: SGHTA and FQGTGA. The trim removed 3 bases at V and 3 bases at J, leaving 7 bases unmatched. The CDR3: CASSLRSGTEETQYF. The CDR3 coding sequence is TGTGCCAGCAGCTTGCGGTCGGGGACAGAAGAGACCCAGTACTTC.

This chain links TRBV5-6 with TRBJ1-5, with D tentatively TRBD1 (5 bases). The CDR3 sequence is 19 residues long. Trimming left V 5 bases short and J 2 bases short, with 26 bases between. Germline V gene sequence: CDR1 SGHDT, CDR2 YYEEEE. This CDR3 is CASRLGAAGPITGNQPQHF. CDR3 sequence (DNA): TGTGCCAGCAGATTAGGGGCGGCAGGGCCTATTACGGGCAATCAGCCCCAGCATTTT.

The V and J genes are TRBV7-2 and TRBJ2-5; 11 bases line up with TRBD1. The V gene's germline CDR1 is SGHTA and CDR2 FQGNSA. The ends lost 5 bases at V and 7 bases at J; junction bases unmatched: 9. The CDR3 is 15 residues long. This chain's CDR3 is CASSPQLGQGGTQYF. The CDR3 DNA reads as TGTGCCAGCAGCCCACAACTGGGACAGGGGGGGACCCAGTACTTC.

The CDR3 protein is CASTSGTGGTEAFF. CDR3 nucleotide sequence: TGTGCCAGCACCTCCGGGACAGGGGGGACTGAAGCTTTCTTT. V gene TRBV27 combines with J gene TRBJ1-1; 11 nucleotides match TRBD1. J lost 5 bases, V lost 7 bases, and 6 bases had no gene match. CDR3 length: 14 amino acids. The germline V gene encodes CDR1 MNHEY and CDR2 SMNVEV (reference sequence).

This clone was detected only a few times. The chain combines TRBV14 with TRBJ2-6, with D unclear. The germline V gene encodes CDR1 SGHDN and CDR2 FVKESK. The CDR3 runs to 15 residues. Trimming removed 4 bases from V and 0 bases from J, with 7 bases in between. The CDR3 loop is CASSPLRSGANVLTF. In DNA, the CDR3 is TGTGCCAGCAGCCCTCTTCGCTCTGGGGCCAACGTCCTGACTTTC.